This TCR beta chain was identified during a study of shared clonotypes between healthy human individuals. The CDR3 spans 15 residues. After removal of 2 bases from V and 1 base from J, the junction contained 2 bases not matched to a gene. Germline V lookup: CDR1 MNHEY, CDR2 SVGAGI. Replicate PCRs for sorted subsets used about 200 ng DNA; this equaled 25,000 to 35,000 T cell genomes. The repertoire was sequenced with immunoSEQ multiplex PCR; TCRdb's copy has only in-frame clones and lacks some. The data contain about 600,000 clones, 97% of them singletons. The TCR comes from a woman in her twenties or thirties in good health. V gene TRBV6-5 combines with J gene TRBJ1-5; 7 bases agree with TRBD1. Sequencing used naive CD4+ T cells sorted from blood. Subset indicated: CD45RA+ positively selected. The CDR3 sequence: CASSYGRGSNQPQHF. The CDR3 nucleotides are TGTGCCAGCAGTTACGGCAGGGGGAGCAATCAGCCCCAGCATTTT.